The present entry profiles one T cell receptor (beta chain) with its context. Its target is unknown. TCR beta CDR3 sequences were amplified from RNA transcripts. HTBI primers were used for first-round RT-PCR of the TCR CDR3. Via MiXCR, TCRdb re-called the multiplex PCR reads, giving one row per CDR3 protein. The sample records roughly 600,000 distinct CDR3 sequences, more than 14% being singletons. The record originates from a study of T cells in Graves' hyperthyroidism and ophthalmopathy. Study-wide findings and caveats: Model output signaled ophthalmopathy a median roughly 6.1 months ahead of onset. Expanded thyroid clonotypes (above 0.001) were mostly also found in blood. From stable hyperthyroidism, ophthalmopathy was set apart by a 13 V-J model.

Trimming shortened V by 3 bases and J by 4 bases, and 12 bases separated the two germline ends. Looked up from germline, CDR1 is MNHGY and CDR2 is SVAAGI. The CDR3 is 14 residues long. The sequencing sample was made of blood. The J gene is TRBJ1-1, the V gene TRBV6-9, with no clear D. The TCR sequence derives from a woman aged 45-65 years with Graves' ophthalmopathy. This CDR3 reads CASSYGPQPTEAFF. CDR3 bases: TGTGCCAGCAGTTACGGGCCCCAGCCCACTGAAGCTTTCTTT.